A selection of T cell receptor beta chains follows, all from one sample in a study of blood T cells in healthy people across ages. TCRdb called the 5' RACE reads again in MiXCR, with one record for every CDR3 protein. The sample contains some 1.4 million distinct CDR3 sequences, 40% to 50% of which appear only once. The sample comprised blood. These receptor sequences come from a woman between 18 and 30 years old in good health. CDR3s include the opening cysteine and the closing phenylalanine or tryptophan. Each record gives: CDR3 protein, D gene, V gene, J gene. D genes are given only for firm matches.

CDR3: CAISDGQRQETQYF
D: NA
V: TRBV10-3
J: TRBJ2-5

CDR3: CATSRDGTGGTHGYTF
D: NA
V: TRBV15
J: TRBJ1-2

CDR3: CASQRRGRDYGYTF
D: TRBD1
V: TRBV28
J: TRBJ1-2

CDR3: CAIRTGLANYGYTF
D: TRBD1
V: TRBV10-3
J: TRBJ1-2

CDR3: CSVPGTGSSYNEQFF
D: NA
V: TRBV29-1
J: TRBJ2-1

CDR3: CASSLSGSRYEQYF
D: TRBD2
V: TRBV27
J: TRBJ2-7

CDR3: CASSLGAGGAYNEQYF
D: NA
V: TRBV7-2
J: NA

CDR3: CASSPGLAVADTQYF
D: TRBD2
V: TRBV6-1
J: TRBJ2-3

CDR3: CASSKDPYQGTVNYGYTF
D: TRBD1
V: TRBV9
J: TRBJ1-2

CDR3: CAISQRALSPIRYGYTF
D: NA
V: TRBV10-3
J: TRBJ1-2

CDR3: CASRPLAVAYEQYF
D: TRBD2
V: TRBV27
J: TRBJ2-7

CDR3: CASRSPTTGLSGYTF
D: TRBD1
V: TRBV6-6
J: TRBJ1-2

CDR3: CAIREQGASYNEQFF
D: TRBD1
V: TRBV10-3
J: TRBJ2-1

CDR3: CASSSHGGGPLDYGYTF
D: NA
V: TRBV7-9
J: TRBJ1-2

CDR3: CSATNIQQGAREQYF
D: TRBD1
V: TRBV20-1
J: TRBJ2-4